This TCR beta chain was recorded in a study of OX40 agonist ivuxolimab in advanced cancers. The protocol was immunoSEQ multiplex PCR, while the TCRdb copy is restricted to in-frame clones and leaves out a portion. Of tens of thousands of clones detected, over 80% appear once; the ten largest clones hold roughly 10%. This clone has just one count. The antigen is unknown. Study results and limitations: In CD8+ T cells, expanded clones were on average more numerous than in CD4+.

Trimming cost V 6 bases and J 0 bases, with 13 bases left between them. The CDR3 runs 15 residues. Germline values: CDR1 SGHTA, CDR2 FQGNSA. The sequencing here drew on CD4+ or CD8+ T cells sorted from blood, taken in a trial of the OX40 agonist ivuxolimab. V usage is TRBV7-2 and J usage is TRBJ2-3; perhaps D is TRBD1 or TRBD2 (5 bases each). The clonotype originates from an adult with an advanced solid tumor such as melanoma, head and neck, liver or kidney cancer. In nucleotides, the CDR3 is TGTGCCAGCAGTTCGCCGGGGCTAAGCACAGATACGCAGTATTTT. This codes for CASSSPGLSTDTQYF.